These T cell receptor beta chains were read from a single sample in a study of post-analysis software for immune sequencing data. In TCRdb, the PCR reads were re-called with MiXCR into one record per CDR3 protein. The sample lists around 190,000 distinct CDR3 sequences, about 30% occurring once. The sequenced sample was blood. All receptors derive from a girl younger than 18 with multiple sclerosis. Both conserved end residues are part of each CDR3. D genes are given only for firm matches. Clone size is stated in some rows and not others, as once, few, many or a class when expanded.

abundance,j_gene,d_gene,v_gene,CDR3aa,CDR3nt
many,TRBJ2-7,TRBD2,TRBV20-1,CSARDLAGGAGSYEQYF,TGCAGTGCTAGAGATTTGGCGGGGGGCGCGGGTTCCTACGAGCAGTACTTC
-,TRBJ1-5,-,TRBV20-1,CSASFGQYNQPQHF,TGCAGTGCTTCCTTCGGGCAGTACAATCAGCCCCAGCATTTT
-,TRBJ2-5,-,TRBV7-9,CASSLNRAYVRETQYF,TGTGCCAGCAGCTTAAACAGGGCCTACGTTCGGGAGACCCAGTACTTC
many,TRBJ2-3,TRBD2,TRBV5-1,CASSPLGRGVVDTQYF,TGCGCCAGCAGCCCCCTAGGGCGGGGGGTTGTAGATACGCAGTATTTT
many,TRBJ2-7,TRBD1,TRBV27,CASSNRGTYEQYF,TGTGCCAGCAGTAACAGGGGGACCTACGAGCAGTACTTC
-,TRBJ2-1,-,TRBV2,CARFGGVTGALYNEQFF,TGTGCCAGATTTGGGGGGGTGACAGGGGCCCTCTACAATGAGCAGTTCTTC
-,TRBJ2-2,-,TRBV5-1,CASSLLGGPPNTGELFF,TGCGCCAGCAGCCTCCTCGGGGGACCCCCAAACACCGGGGAGCTGTTTTTT
many,TRBJ2-3,-,TRBV2,CASSLVLSTDTQYF,TGTGCCAGCAGCTTAGTATTAAGCACAGATACGCAGTATTTT
-,TRBJ1-2,-,TRBV5-1,CASSLAFGDYGYTF,TGCGCCAGCAGCTTGGCCTTTGGGGACTATGGCTACACCTTC
few,TRBJ2-3,-,TRBV29-1,CGVVLAANTDTQYF,TGCGGCGTTGTGTTGGCAGCAAACACAGATACGCAGTATTTT
many,TRBJ2-3,-,TRBV5-1,CASSLGDSTDTQYF,TGCGCCAGCAGCTTGGGGGACAGCACAGATACGCAGTATTTT
few,TRBJ1-2,-,TRBV28,CASSLGVYGYTF,TGTGCCAGCAGTTTAGGTGTATATGGCTACACCTTC
few,TRBJ2-1,-,TRBV12-3/TRBV12-4,CASSPGRNYNEQFF,TGTGCCAGCAGTCCCGGACGGAACTACAATGAGCAGTTCTTC
many,TRBJ2-1,-,TRBV3-1,CASSQARNEQFF,TGTGCCAGCAGCCAAGCCCGAAATGAGCAGTTCTTC
few,TRBJ2-7,TRBD1,TRBV28,CASSWGDRGLYEQYF,TGTGCCAGCAGTTGGGGGGACAGGGGACTTTACGAGCAGTACTTC
many,TRBJ2-7,TRBD1,TRBV7-9,CASSFKTGTGSYEQYF,TGTGCCAGCAGCTTTAAGACCGGGACAGGGTCCTACGAGCAGTACTTC
-,TRBJ2-1,TRBD1,TRBV5-6,CASSFIPTGGDHEQFF,TGTGCCAGCAGCTTTATCCCGACAGGGGGTGACCATGAGCAGTTCTTC
-,TRBJ2-7,TRBD1,TRBV5-1,CASSPTPGQGINEQYF,TGCGCCAGCAGCCCGACCCCCGGACAGGGGATCAACGAGCAGTACTTC
few,TRBJ1-2,TRBD1,TRBV20-1,CSARDPGQATGYTF,TGCAGTGCTAGAGACCCGGGACAGGCGACGGGCTACACCTTC
many,TRBJ2-5,-,TRBV3-1,CASSQDVEDQETQYF,TGTGCCAGCAGCCAAGATGTAGAGGACCAAGAGACCCAGTACTTC
-,TRBJ2-1,TRBD2,TRBV11-2,CASSLVTSEYNEQFF,TGTGCCAGCAGCTTAGTGACTAGCGAGTACAATGAGCAGTTCTTC
-,TRBJ2-1,TRBD1,TRBV5-1,CASRPRDRTTNEQFF,TGCGCCAGCCGACCCCGGGACAGGACGACGAATGAGCAGTTCTTC
few,TRBJ2-7,-,TRBV12-5,CASGLERGGYEQYF,TGTGCTAGTGGTTTGGAAAGGGGCGGGTACGAGCAGTACTTC
-,TRBJ2-1,TRBD2,TRBV11-2,CASSLGHGGGLGEQFF,TGTGCCAGCAGCTTAGGTCACGGGGGGGGCTTGGGTGAGCAGTTCTTC
few,TRBJ1-1,-,TRBV6-2/TRBV6-3,CASRSGDRTEAFF,TGTGCCAGCCGGTCAGGAGATCGTACTGAAGCTTTCTTT
-,TRBJ1-2,TRBD1,TRBV11-2,CASSSTGDGYTF,TGTGCCAGCAGCTCTACAGGGGATGGCTACACCTTC
-,TRBJ2-1,TRBD2,TRBV7-2,CASSLAGGECNEQFF,TGTGCCAGCAGTTTAGCGGGAGGGGAATGTAATGAGCAGTTCTTC
many,TRBJ2-7,-,TRBV6-1,CASAPQGGYSYEQYF,TGTGCCAGCGCCCCTCAGGGGGGCTACTCCTACGAGCAGTACTTC
many,TRBJ2-5,-,TRBV28,CASSTRRGGQETQYF,TGTGCCAGCAGTACGCGCCGGGGAGGCCAAGAGACCCAGTACTTC
-,TRBJ2-7,TRBD2,TRBV7-9,CASSLEGTSAEQYF,TGTGCCAGCAGCTTAGAGGGGACTAGCGCCGAGCAGTACTTC
-,TRBJ1-1,-,TRBV7-6,CASSGDTNTEAFF,TGTGCCAGCAGCGGGGACACGAACACTGAAGCTTTCTTT
-,TRBJ2-5,TRBD1,TRBV18,CASSPGQRGETQYF,TGTGCCAGCTCCCCGGGACAGAGAGGAGAGACCCAGTACTTC
-,TRBJ2-1,-,TRBV5-1,CASSYVPGSQNEQFF,TGCGCCAGCAGCTACGTCCCGGGATCGCAGAATGAGCAGTTCTTC
-,TRBJ1-6,TRBD1,TRBV9,CASSNRDRGNSPLHF,TGTGCCAGCAGTAACCGGGACAGGGGTAATTCACCCCTCCACTTT
-,TRBJ2-7,-,TRBV27,CASSFRIGGTPSEQYF,TGCGCCAGCAGTTTCAGAATCGGGGGCACTCCGTCCGAGCAGTACTTC
-,TRBJ2-3,-,TRBV2,CASSLAKDTQYF,TGTGCCAGCAGCCTAGCTAAAGATACGCAGTATTTT
-,TRBJ2-5,-,TRBV20-1,CSAPKGGRGYERYF,TGCAGTGCTCCGAAGGGGGGCCGCGGCTACGAGCGGTACTTC
-,TRBJ2-5,-,TRBV7-8,CASSWQTGQFQETQYF,TGTGCCAGCAGCTGGCAGACGGGCCAATTTCAAGAGACCCAGTACTTC
once,TRBJ2-1,-,TRBV28,CASSLAGPSHNEQFF,TGTGCCAGCAGTTTGGCGGGGCCCTCCCACAATGAGCAGTTCTTC
-,TRBJ2-1,TRBD2,TRBV7-9,CASSLEGLAGGSSYNEQFF,TGTGCCAGCAGCTTAGAGGGACTAGCGGGGGGGAGCTCCTACAATGAGCAGTTCTTC
many,TRBJ2-3,-,TRBV5-1,CASSGIGADTQYF,TGCGCCAGCAGCGGGATCGGGGCCGATACGCAGTATTTT
-,TRBJ1-2,-,TRBV27,CASSLSRADEHYGYTF,TGTGCCAGCAGTTTATCTCGGGCAGACGAACATTATGGCTACACCTTC
many,TRBJ2-1,-,TRBV9,CASSPWEVIEQFF,TGTGCCAGCAGCCCCTGGGAGGTCATTGAGCAGTTCTTC
-,TRBJ2-5,-,TRBV10-3,CAISTAEGTQYF,TGTGCCATCAGTACAGCCGAAGGGACCCAGTACTTC
few,TRBJ2-4,TRBD1,TRBV5-1,CASSLRDRGLAKNIQYF,TGCGCCAGCAGCTTGCGGGACAGGGGACTTGCCAAAAACATTCAGTACTTC
many,TRBJ2-7,TRBD2,TRBV27,CASTPGGGYEQYF,TGTGCCAGCACTCCGGGAGGAGGCTACGAGCAGTACTTC
many,TRBJ2-5,-,TRBV6-2/TRBV6-3,CASSSERWGEETQYF,TGTGCCAGCAGTTCCGAGCGGTGGGGGGAAGAGACCCAGTACTTC
many,TRBJ2-5,-,TRBV28,CASSSAPGKETQYF,TGTGCCAGCAGTTCCGCTCCGGGGAAAGAGACCCAGTACTTC
-,TRBJ2-3,-,TRBV30,CAWKVAGADTQYF,TGTGCCTGGAAGGTTGCAGGGGCGGATACGCAGTATTTT
-,TRBJ2-1,TRBD2,TRBV7-2,CASSLVTAGGLEQFF,TGTGCCAGCAGCTTAGTCACTGCGGGGGGGCTTGAGCAGTTCTTC
-,TRBJ1-5,TRBD1,TRBV28,CASRGDRISNQPQHF,TGTGCCAGCAGAGGGGACAGGATTAGCAATCAGCCCCAGCATTTT
many,TRBJ2-3,-,TRBV12-3/TRBV12-4,CASRDRSSPTDTQYF,TGTGCCAGCAGAGATAGGAGCTCCCCCACAGATACGCAGTATTTT
many,TRBJ2-1,-,TRBV29-1,CSGGRSGVSEQFF,TGCAGCGGGGGGAGATCCGGGGTGTCTGAGCAGTTCTTC
few,TRBJ2-3,TRBD2,TRBV29-1,CSVRLGTSGYTDTQYF,TGCAGCGTTCGCCTAGGGACTAGCGGTTACACAGATACGCAGTATTTT